The rows below give T cell receptor beta chains drawn from one sample of a study of control samples from healthy donors and cancer patients. Sequenced by immunoSEQ multiplex PCR; TCRdb stores in-frame clones only, minus some. The sample holds approximately 110,000 clones, around 89% seen once. The sample taken for sequencing was blood. The origin of the receptors is a woman aged 45-60 years in good health. CDR3s include the opening cysteine and the closing phenylalanine or tryptophan. The order of the fields is J gene, D gene, V gene, clone size, CDR3 DNA, CDR3 protein. A D gene is named only where the DNA matches it firmly. Size values are once, few and many counts, or a class for expanded clones, and some rows have none.

TRBJ1-1,.,TRBV9,.,TGTGCCAGCAGCGTAGCCCCCGAGAACACTGAAGCTTTCTTT,CASSVAPENTEAFF
TRBJ1-1,.,TRBV6-1,.,TGTGCCAGCAGTGAAGGATTAGGCAGTATGAACACTGAAGCTTTCTTT,CASSEGLGSMNTEAFF
TRBJ2-2,.,TRBV29-1,.,TGCAGCGTTTGGGGGATTAACACCGGGGAGCTGTTTTTT,CSVWGINTGELFF
TRBJ2-5,TRBD1,TRBV15,.,TGTGCCACCAGCAGAGAACAGGGGGCCGCCGAGACCCAGTACTTC,CATSREQGAAETQYF
TRBJ2-3,.,TRBV7-8,.,TGTGCCAGCAGCTTAGTGGGCGGAAACACAGATACGCAGTATTTT,CASSLVGGNTDTQYF
TRBJ1-1,TRBD1,TRBV7-9,.,TGTGCCAGCAGCTTAGCAGGGGGCAGGAAGCGGAACACTGAAGCTTTCTTT,CASSLAGGRKRNTEAFF
TRBJ2-1,.,TRBV6-5,.,TGTGCCAGCAAACCGGGGAATATTGTAAATGAGCAGTTCTTC,CASKPGNIVNEQFF
TRBJ1-3,.,TRBV6-4,few,TGTGCCAGCAGTGATCCAACCGACAGGCACTCCTCTGGAAACACCATATATTTT,CASSDPTDRHSSGNTIYF
TRBJ1-5,.,TRBV5-6,.,TGTGCCAGCAGCTCATTTCGAGGGGTACAGCCCCAGCATTTT,CASSSFRGVQPQHF
TRBJ2-3,TRBD2,TRBV11-2,.,TGTGCCAGCAGCAAGCGGACTAGTTTAACAGCAGATACGCAGTATTTT,CASSKRTSLTADTQYF